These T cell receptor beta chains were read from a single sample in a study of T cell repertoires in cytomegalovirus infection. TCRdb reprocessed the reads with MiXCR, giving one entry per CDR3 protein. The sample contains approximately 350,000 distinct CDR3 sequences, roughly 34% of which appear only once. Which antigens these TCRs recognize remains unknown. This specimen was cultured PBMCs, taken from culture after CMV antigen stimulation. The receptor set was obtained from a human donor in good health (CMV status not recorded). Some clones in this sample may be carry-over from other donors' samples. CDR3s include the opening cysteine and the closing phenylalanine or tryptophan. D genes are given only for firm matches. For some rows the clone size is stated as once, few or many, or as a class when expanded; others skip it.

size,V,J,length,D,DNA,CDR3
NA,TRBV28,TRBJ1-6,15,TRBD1,TGTGCCAGCAGAGAGGGGACAGGGAAGAATTCACCCCTCCACTTT,CASREGTGKNSPLHF
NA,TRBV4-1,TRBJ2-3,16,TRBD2,TGCGCCAGCAGCCAAGATCAGGGACTAGTGGAAACTACGCAGTATTTT,CASSQDQGLVETTQYF
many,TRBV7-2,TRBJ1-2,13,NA,TGTGCCAGCAGCGTCCGGGAGAACTATGGCTACACCTTC,CASSVRENYGYTF
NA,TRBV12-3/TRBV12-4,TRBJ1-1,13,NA,TGTGCCAGCACGGGAAGAGGGAACACTGAAGCTTTCTTT,CASTGRGNTEAFF
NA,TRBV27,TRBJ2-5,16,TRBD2,TGTGCCAGCAGCTTAGCGGGAATGGGGTACCAAGAGACCCAGTACTTC,CASSLAGMGYQETQYF
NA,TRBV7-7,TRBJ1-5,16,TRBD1,TGTGCCAGCAGCGCCAGAATAACAGGGGACAATCAGCCCCAGCATTTT,CASSARITGDNQPQHF
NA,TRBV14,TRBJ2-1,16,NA,TGTGCCAGCAGCCAAGTAATCCCTGCAGGAGTACGTGAGCAGTTCTTC,CASSQVIPAGVREQFF
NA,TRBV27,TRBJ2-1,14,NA,TGTGCCAGCAGTTCAAAAGGGTGGCTATTCGAGCAGTTCTTC,CASSSKGWLFEQFF
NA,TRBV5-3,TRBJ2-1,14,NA,TGTGCCAGCAGCTTGGTAGGGGGGAGTAATGAGCAGTTCTTC,CASSLVGGSNEQFF
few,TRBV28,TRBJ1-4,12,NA,TGTGCCAGCAGTTTATTAGGTTCGGAACTGTTTTTT,CASSLLGSELFF
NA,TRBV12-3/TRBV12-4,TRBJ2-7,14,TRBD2,TGTGCCAGCAGCCGGGGACTAGCGGGCCTAGAGCAGTACTTC,CASSRGLAGLEQYF
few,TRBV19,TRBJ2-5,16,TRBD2,TGTGCCAGTAGTGCCTGGAGCGGGAGCGTGCGGGAGACCCAGTACTTC,CASSAWSGSVRETQYF
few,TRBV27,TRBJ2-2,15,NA,TGTGCCAGCAGTTTTGGGCCGATCCACACCGGGGAGCTGTTTTTT,CASSFGPIHTGELFF
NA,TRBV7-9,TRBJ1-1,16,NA,TGCGTCAGCAACGAGGAGGAACACAGCTTGAACACTGAAGCTTTCTTT,CVSNEEEHSLNTEAFF
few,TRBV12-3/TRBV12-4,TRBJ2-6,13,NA,TGTGCCAGCGTAACCTCTGGGGCCAACGTCCTGACTTTC,CASVTSGANVLTF
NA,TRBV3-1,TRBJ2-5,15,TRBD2,TGTGCCAGCAGCCAACCAGCGGGATTGGAAGAGACCCAGTACTTC,CASSQPAGLEETQYF
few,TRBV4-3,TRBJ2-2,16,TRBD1,TGCGCCAGCAGCCCTTTCGGGACAGGGGGAACCGGGGAGCTGTTTTTT,CASSPFGTGGTGELFF
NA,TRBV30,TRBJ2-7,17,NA,TGTGCCTGGAGTGTACGGGGGCGTGGGAGGGCGAGCTTCGAGCAGTACTTC,CAWSVRGRGRASFEQYF
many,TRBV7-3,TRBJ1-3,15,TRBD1,TGTGCCAGCAGCCCGACAGGGAGCTCTGGAAACACCATATATTTT,CASSPTGSSGNTIYF
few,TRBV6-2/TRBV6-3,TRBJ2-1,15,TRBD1,TGTGCCAGCAGACCACCGGGACAGGGTGTATATGAGCAGTTCTTC,CASRPPGQGVYEQFF
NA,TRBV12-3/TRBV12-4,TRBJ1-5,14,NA,TGTGCCAGCAGTTTTCTTGGGGTTAATCAGCCCCAGCATTTT,CASSFLGVNQPQHF
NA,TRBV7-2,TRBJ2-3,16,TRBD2,TGTGCCAGCAGCCCCCTTGGAGCGGGGAGCACAGATACGCAGTATTTT,CASSPLGAGSTDTQYF
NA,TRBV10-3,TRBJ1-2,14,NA,TGTGCCATCAGTGATGGAAGCAGGGTCTATGGCTACACCTTC,CAISDGSRVYGYTF
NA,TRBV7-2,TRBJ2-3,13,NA,TGTGCCAGCAGCTTTAGTTGGGCGGATACGCAGTATTTT,CASSFSWADTQYF
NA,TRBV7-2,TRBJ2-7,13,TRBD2,TGTGCCAGCAGCCATAGCGGGAGGAACGAGCAGTACTTC,CASSHSGRNEQYF
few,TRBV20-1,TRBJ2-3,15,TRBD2,TGCAGTGCTAGAGAACTAGCGGGAAAGCCAGATACGCAGTATTTT,CSARELAGKPDTQYF
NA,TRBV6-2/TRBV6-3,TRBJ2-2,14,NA,TGTGCCAGCAGTTACGGGGAGCGGACCGGGGAGCTGTTTTTT,CASSYGERTGELFF
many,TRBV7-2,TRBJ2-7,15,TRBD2,TGTGCCAGCAGCTTTGGCGGGAGTGTCGCCTACGAGCAGTACTTC,CASSFGGSVAYEQYF
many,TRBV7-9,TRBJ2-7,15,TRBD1,TGTGCCAGCAGCTTAGACGGACAGGGGGCGGATGAGCAGTACTTC,CASSLDGQGADEQYF
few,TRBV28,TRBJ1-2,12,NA,TGTGCCTCGGACGGGGCTGGGGGAGGCTACACCTTC,CASDGAGGGYTF
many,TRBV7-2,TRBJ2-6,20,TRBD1,TGTGCCAGCAGCCCACAAGGGGTGGGACAGGGGGGCTCTGGGGCCAACGTCCTGACTTTC,CASSPQGVGQGGSGANVLTF
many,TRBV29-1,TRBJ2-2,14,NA,TGCAGCGTTGGTGAAGGGTCGAACACCGGGGAGCTGTTTTTT,CSVGEGSNTGELFF
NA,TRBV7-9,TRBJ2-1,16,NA,TGTGCCAGCAGCTTAGTAACAATGACACACTACAATGAGCAGTTCTTC,CASSLVTMTHYNEQFF
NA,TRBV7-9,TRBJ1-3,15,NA,TGTGCCAGCAGCTTAGGGCGGAACTCTGGAGACACCATATATTTT,CASSLGRNSGDTIYF
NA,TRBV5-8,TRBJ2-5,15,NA,TGTGCCAGCAGCGGTAGGGACACTGTCCAAGAGACCCAGTACTTC,CASSGRDTVQETQYF
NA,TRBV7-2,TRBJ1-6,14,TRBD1,TGTGCCAGCAGCTTTTCCCCAGGGGGTTCACCCCTCCACTTT,CASSFSPGGSPLHF
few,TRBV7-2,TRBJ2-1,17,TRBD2,TGTGCCAGCAGCCGGCAGAGGACTAGCGGGAGACACAATGAGCAGTTCTTC,CASSRQRTSGRHNEQFF
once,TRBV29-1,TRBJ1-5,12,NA,TGCAGCGTTATGGGGAGCAATCAGCCCCAGCATTTT,CSVMGSNQPQHF
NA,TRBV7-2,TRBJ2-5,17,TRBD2,TGTGCCAGCAGCTTGGGGACTAGCGGGAAATTCCGTGAGACCCAGTACTTC,CASSLGTSGKFRETQYF
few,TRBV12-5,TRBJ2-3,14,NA,TGTGCTAGTGCCGAGAGCGGATTTGTGGATACGCAGTATTTT,CASAESGFVDTQYF
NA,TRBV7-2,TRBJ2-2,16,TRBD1,TGTGCCAGCAGCTTAACCGGGACAGCGAACACCGGGGAGCTGTTTTTT,CASSLTGTANTGELFF
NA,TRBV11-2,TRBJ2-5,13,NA,TGTGCCAGCAGCCGAGAGAGGGGCGAGACCCAGTACTTC,CASSRERGETQYF
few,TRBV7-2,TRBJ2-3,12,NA,TGTGCCAGCAGCACTCCCACAGATACGCAGTATTTT,CASSTPTDTQYF
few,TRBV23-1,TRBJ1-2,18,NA,TGCGCCAGCAGTCAAAAGGACAGTTCCCCTGCAATTAACTATGGCTACACCTTC,CASSQKDSSPAINYGYTF
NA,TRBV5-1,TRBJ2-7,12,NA,TGCGCCAGCAGCCCTGACTTTTACGAGCAGTACTTC,CASSPDFYEQYF
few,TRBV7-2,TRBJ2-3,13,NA,TGTGCCAGCAGCTCAGAGGAAACAGATACGCAGTATTTT,CASSSEETDTQYF
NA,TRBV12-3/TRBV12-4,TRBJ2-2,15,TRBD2,TGTGCCAGCAGTGGGACTAGCAGGGTCCCCGGGGAGCTGTTTTTT,CASSGTSRVPGELFF
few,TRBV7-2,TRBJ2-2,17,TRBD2,TGTGCCAGCACCTTAGGGACTAGCGGGACGAACACCGGGGAGCTGTTTTTT,CASTLGTSGTNTGELFF